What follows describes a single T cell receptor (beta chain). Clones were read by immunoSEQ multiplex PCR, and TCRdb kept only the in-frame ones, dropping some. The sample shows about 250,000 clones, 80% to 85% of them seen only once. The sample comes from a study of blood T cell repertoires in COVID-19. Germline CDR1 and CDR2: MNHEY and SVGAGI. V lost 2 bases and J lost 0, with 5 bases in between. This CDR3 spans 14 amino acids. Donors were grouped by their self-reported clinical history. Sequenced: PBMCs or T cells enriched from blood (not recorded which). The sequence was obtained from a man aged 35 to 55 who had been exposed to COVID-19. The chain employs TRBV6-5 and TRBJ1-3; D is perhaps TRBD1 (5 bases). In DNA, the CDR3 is TGTGCCAGCAGTTACGACAGCTCTGGAAACACCATATATTTT. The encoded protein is CASSYDSSGNTIYF.